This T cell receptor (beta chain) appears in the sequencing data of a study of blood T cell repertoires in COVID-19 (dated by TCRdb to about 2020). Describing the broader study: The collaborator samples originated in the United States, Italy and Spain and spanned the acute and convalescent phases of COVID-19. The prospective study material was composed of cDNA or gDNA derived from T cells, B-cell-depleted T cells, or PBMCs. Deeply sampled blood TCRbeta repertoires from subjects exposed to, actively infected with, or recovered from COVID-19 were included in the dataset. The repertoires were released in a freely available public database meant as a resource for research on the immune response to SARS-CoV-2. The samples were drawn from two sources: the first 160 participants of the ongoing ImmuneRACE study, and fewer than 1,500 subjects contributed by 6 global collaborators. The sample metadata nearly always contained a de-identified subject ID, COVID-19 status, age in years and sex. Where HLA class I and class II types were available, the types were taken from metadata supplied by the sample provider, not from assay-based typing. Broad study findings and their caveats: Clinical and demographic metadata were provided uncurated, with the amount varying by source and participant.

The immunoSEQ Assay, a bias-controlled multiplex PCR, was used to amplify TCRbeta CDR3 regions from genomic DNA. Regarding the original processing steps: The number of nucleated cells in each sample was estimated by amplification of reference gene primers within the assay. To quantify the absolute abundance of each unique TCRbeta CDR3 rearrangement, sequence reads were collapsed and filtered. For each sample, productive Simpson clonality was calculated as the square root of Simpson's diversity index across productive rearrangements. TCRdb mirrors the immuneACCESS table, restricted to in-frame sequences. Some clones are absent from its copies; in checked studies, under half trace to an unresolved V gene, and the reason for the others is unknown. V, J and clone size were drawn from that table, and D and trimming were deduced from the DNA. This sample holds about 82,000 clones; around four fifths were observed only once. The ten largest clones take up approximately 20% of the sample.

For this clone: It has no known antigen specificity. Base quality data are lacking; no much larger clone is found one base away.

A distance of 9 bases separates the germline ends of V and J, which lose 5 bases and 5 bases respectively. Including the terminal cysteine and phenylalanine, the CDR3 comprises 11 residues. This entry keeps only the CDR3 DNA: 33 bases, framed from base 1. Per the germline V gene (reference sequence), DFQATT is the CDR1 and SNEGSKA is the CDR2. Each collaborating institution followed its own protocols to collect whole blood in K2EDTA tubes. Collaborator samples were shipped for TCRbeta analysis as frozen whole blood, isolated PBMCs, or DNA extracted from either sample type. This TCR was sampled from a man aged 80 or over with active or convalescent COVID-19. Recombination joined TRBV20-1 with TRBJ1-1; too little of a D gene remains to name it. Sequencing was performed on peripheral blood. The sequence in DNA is TGCAGTGCTGTGAGTAGTACTGAAGCTTTCTTT. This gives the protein CSAVSSTEAFF.